This section outlines one T cell receptor beta chain sequence together with its context. Its antigen is unknown. V gave up 1 base and J gave up 3 bases, with 13 bases separating them. CDR3 length: 15 residues. Germline-derived CDR1 and CDR2 are SGHTA and FQGNSA. RNA extraction was followed by reverse transcription into cDNA, which acted as the sequencing template. The protocol was immunoSEQ multiplex PCR, while the TCRdb copy is restricted to in-frame clones and leaves out a portion. The table records hundreds of thousands of clones, roughly 66% of them present only once. This sample stems from a study of CD8+ T cells in alopecia areata. Overall study context: Twice a day, 5 to 10 mg of oral tofacitinib was administered to treated patients.

Indicated treatment: oral pan-JAK inhibitor, 5-10 mg twice daily. Study observations and caveats: Both scalp clonality and the expanded CD8+ clones among the top 100 showed a significant decrease with tofacitinib.

This clonotype was obtained from a human donor with alopecia areata. The J gene is TRBJ2-7, the V gene TRBV7-2; no clear D gene. This material consisted of CD4+ T cells sorted from blood, taken around week 46, from a patient treated with tofacitinib. The CDR3 DNA follows: TGTGCCAGCAGCTTAGTAGGCAGAAAGGACTACGAGCAGTACTTC. Its translation is CASSLVGRKDYEQYF.